The 29 T cell receptor beta chains reported below all come from one sample, sequenced in a study of human T cells and chemical hapten exposure. TCRdb reprocessed the RACE reads via MiXCR and lists one record per CDR3 protein. The sample shows approximately 77,000 distinct CDR3 sequences, approximately 14% of them seen only once. The time point was: pre-sensitization, week 0. Treatment meaning: therapeutic diphenylcyclopropenone sensitization with weekly scalp DPC. Source: whole blood, taken in connection with sensitization to the hapten diphenylcyclopropenone (DPC). The receptor source for this set is a woman in her forties or fifties with alopecia areata. Some clones in this sample may be carry-over from other donors' samples.

This chain uses TRBV29-1 with TRBJ2-1, with D maybe TRBD2 (5 bases). The CDR3 spans 14 residues. Germline loops: CDR1 SQVTM, CDR2 ANQGSEA. V gave up 7 bases and J gave up 0 bases, with 13 bases separating them. The CDR3: CSALLGSSYNEQFF. CDR3 nucleotides: TGCAGCGCCCTTTTAGGGAGCTCCTACAATGAGCAGTTCTTC.

The rearrangement joins TRBV12-3 or TRBV12-4 to TRBJ1-1; D remains ambiguous. V was clipped by 3 bases and J by 5 bases, with 10 bases between them. The CDR3 loop spans 13 amino acids. The CDR3 spells CASSFGPATEAFF. Written as DNA, the CDR3 is TGTGCCAGCAGTTTCGGGCCCGCTACTGAAGCTTTCTTT.

The table lists this clonotype with a few counts. J is TRBJ2-7 and V is TRBV29-1, with 7 positions matching TRBD1. V shed 4 bases, J shed 2 bases, and the junction held 5 bases outside the gene matches. Germline CDR1 SQVTM, CDR2 ANQGSEA. The CDR3 extends over 13 amino acids. This chain's CDR3 is CSVVSTGTYEQYF. The CDR3 DNA reads TGCAGCGTTGTGTCGACAGGGACCTACGAGCAGTACTTC.

This clonotype was picked up a small number of times. This rearrangement joins TRBV7-8 to TRBJ2-7, with D unclear. CDR1 and CDR2 (germline): SGHVS, FQNEAQ. V was cut by 2 bases and J by 2 bases, with 7 bases left in between. CDR3 size: 13 residues. DNA of the CDR3: TGTGCCAGCAGCTTAACTACCACCTACGAGCAGTACTTC. Its protein is CASSLTTTYEQYF.

This clonotype was seen only a few times. The V gene is TRBV6-1, the J gene TRBJ2-1, with D uncertain. Germline values: CDR1 MNHNS, CDR2 SASEGT. This CDR3 region has 15 residues. The V gene lost 5 bases and the J gene lost 0 bases, with 11 bases spanning the gap. The CDR3 sequence: CASSLEHFSYNEQFF. CDR3 nucleotides: TGTGCCAGCAGTTTAGAGCACTTCTCCTACAATGAGCAGTTCTTC.

J is TRBJ2-1 and V is TRBV7-2; 11 bases fit TRBD2. Germline V CDR1 and CDR2: SGHTA, FQGNSA. Losses at the gene ends were 0 bases for V and 9 bases for J; bases not matched to a gene: 7. The CDR3 is 16 residues long. The CDR3 coding sequence is TGTGCCAGCAGCTTAGCTTCGACTAGCGGGATACCTGAGCAGTTCTTC. Translating it yields CASSLASTSGIPEQFF.

This clonotype was observed a handful of times. The rearrangement uses TRBV19 and TRBJ2-6; no clear D. Trimming cost V 3 bases and J 0 bases, with 0 bases left between them. Germline V gene lookup returns CDR1 LNHDA and CDR2 SQIVND (reference sequence). The CDR3 contains 13 residues. CDR3 amino acids: CASSISGANVLTF. CDR3 DNA sequence: TGTGCCAGTAGTATCTCTGGGGCCAACGTCCTGACTTTC.

The J gene is TRBJ1-1, the V gene TRBV20-1; tentatively, D is TRBD1 (6 bases). Germline CDR1 is DFQATT and CDR2 is SNEGSKA (reference sequence). Trimming removed 7 bases from V and 1 base from J, with 13 bases in between. The CDR3 extends over 13 amino acids. The CDR3 DNA is TGCAGTGTTCAGACAGGCCCGAACACTGAAGCTTTCTTT. It encodes CSVQTGPNTEAFF.

This clonotype was counted many times. The chain carries TRBV20-1 and TRBJ2-1, with 14 bases fitting TRBD2. Germline assignment: CDR1 DFQATT and CDR2 SNEGSKA (reference sequence). With V trimmed by 3 bases and J by 8 bases, 6 bases remained unmatched. The CDR3 contains 15 residues. DNA of the CDR3: TGCAGTGCTAGCACCGGGACTAGCGGGAGTTATGAGCAGTTCTTC. Protein product: CSASTGTSGSYEQFF.

The rearrangement links TRBV30 to TRBJ2-1; 12 bases agree with TRBD2. The CDR3 consists of 16 residues. V lost 0 bases and J lost 3; bases outside the gene matches: 3. Per germline, CDR1 GTSNPN and CDR2 SVGIG (reference sequence). CDR3 in amino acids: CAWSVTGLAGYNEQFF. DNA of the CDR3: TGTGCCTGGAGTGTAACGGGACTAGCGGGCTACAATGAGCAGTTCTTC.

V gene TRBV3-1 combines with J gene TRBJ2-7, with 10 bases matching TRBD2. The length of the CDR3 is 15 residues. The germline gives CDR1 LGHDT, CDR2 YNNKEL (reference sequence). J lost 6 bases, V lost 1 base, and 6 bases had no gene match. In nucleotides, the CDR3 is TGTGCCAGCAGCCAAGCCCTAGCGGGAGTAGGCGAGCAGTACTTC. Amino acid sequence: CASSQALAGVGEQYF.

The chain combines TRBV28 with TRBJ1-2; D might be TRBD1 (6 bases). This CDR3 region has 15 residues. The V gene's germline CDR1 is MDHEN and CDR2 SYDVKM. V was shortened by 5 bases and J by 2 bases, with 15 bases between the two germline ends. Here the CDR3 reads CASSPGGGQNYGYTF. The DNA for the CDR3 is TGTGCCAGCAGTCCCGGAGGGGGGCAGAACTATGGCTACACCTTC.

The V gene is TRBV11-2, the J gene TRBJ1-1; tentatively, D is TRBD1 (6 bases). Trimming removed 3 bases from V and 3 bases from J, with 23 bases in between. This CDR3 has 18 amino acids. Per germline, CDR1 SGHAT and CDR2 FQNNGV. In DNA form, the CDR3 reads TGTGCCAGCAGCTTGCTCCTGAGCTCCGGGACACGTGACACTGAAGCTTTCTTT. The encoded protein is CASSLLLSSGTRDTEAFF.

The CDR3 DNA reads as TGCAGTGCTAGAGATTTGAGGGGATCCAACACTGAGCAGTTCTTC. The encoded protein is CSARDLRGSNTEQFF. The chain is built from TRBV20-1 and TRBJ2-1, with D possibly being TRBD1 or TRBD2 (5 bases each). The germline V gene has CDR1 DFQATT and CDR2 SNEGSKA (reference sequence). This CDR3 is 15 amino acids long. Trimming removed 0 bases from V and 9 bases from J, with 18 bases in between.

The sample holds many counts of this clonotype. This chain joins TRBV6-6 and TRBJ2-7, with 7 bases identical to TRBD1. With V trimmed by 8 bases and J by 7 bases, 8 bases remained unmatched. The germline V gene has CDR1 MNHNY and CDR2 SVGAGI (reference sequence). CDR3 length: 12 residues. The CDR3: CASRTGAEEQYF. CDR3 sequence (DNA): TGTGCCAGCCGAACAGGGGCGGAAGAGCAGTACTTC.

This rearrangement joins TRBV28 to TRBJ1-1; D is unclear. The ends were cut back, 8 bases at V and 3 bases at J, with 13 bases in the middle. This CDR3 comprises 13 residues. Germline-derived CDR1 and CDR2 are MDHEN and SYDVKM. The CDR3 reads CASRKGRDTEAFF. Written as DNA, the CDR3 is TGTGCCAGCCGCAAAGGGAGGGACACTGAAGCTTTCTTT.

The chain links TRBV7-9 to TRBJ1-3; D uncertain. The ends were cut back, 4 bases at V and 0 bases at J, with 4 bases in the middle. The germline V gene has CDR1 SEHNR and CDR2 FQNEAQ (reference sequence). The length of the CDR3 is 13 residues. The CDR3 loop is CASSYTSGNTIYF. CDR3 nucleotide sequence: TGTGCCAGCAGCTACACCTCTGGAAACACCATATATTTT.

This clonotype was observed a handful of times. The rearrangement uses TRBV4-3 and TRBJ1-6; D possibly corresponds to TRBD1 (5 bases). V lost 4 bases, J lost 7 bases, and 23 bases lay in between. Per germline, CDR1 LGHNA and CDR2 YSLEER. This CDR3 region has 18 residues. The CDR3 region is CASSPNPRPTATNSPLHF. CDR3 nucleotides: TGCGCCAGCAGCCCCAACCCCCGTCCGACAGCGACGAATTCACCCCTCCACTTT.

The chain uses TRBV9 and TRBJ1-1; tentatively, D is TRBD1 (5 bases). Trimming stripped 0 bases from V and 5 bases from J, with 14 bases between. Germline CDR1 reads SGDLS; CDR2 reads YYNGEE. The CDR3 is made up of 15 amino acids. As DNA, the CDR3 is TGTGCCAGCAGCGTAGCTTCAGGGTTTTGGACTGAAGCTTTCTTT. This codes for CASSVASGFWTEAFF.

In this sample, this clonotype turned up a few times. The chain has TRBV3-1 and TRBJ2-7; 14 bases agree with TRBD2. The CDR3 is made up of 15 amino acids. Germline V CDR1 and CDR2: LGHDT, YNNKEL (reference sequence). The J segment lost 7 bases and the V segment lost 3 bases, leaving 5 bases of the junction unmatched. The CDR3 DNA follows: TGTGCCAGCAGCCACGGGACTAGCGGGAGCTTGGAGCAGTACTTC. Translating gives CASSHGTSGSLEQYF.

This clonotype has only a few counts. The chain links TRBV27 to TRBJ1-5; D remains ambiguous. V was trimmed by 3 bases and J by 5 bases, leaving 11 bases between them. Germline CDR1 MNHEY, CDR2 SMNVEV (reference sequence). The CDR3 totals 14 residues. The CDR3 reads CASSFALGDQPQHF. The CDR3 DNA is TGTGCCAGCAGTTTTGCGCTCGGGGATCAGCCCCAGCATTTT.

The CDR3 bases are TGTGGGATAGCGGGGGCGGGCAATGAGCAGTTCTTC. Residues: CGIAGAGNEQFF. This chain connects TRBV7-9 to TRBJ2-1, with 9 bases lining up with TRBD2. Germline values: CDR1 SEHNR, CDR2 FQNEAQ (reference sequence). This CDR3 comprises 12 residues. Complete variable domain (other parts from reference TRBV7-9 and TRBJ2-1): DTGVSQNPRHKITKRGQNVTFRCDPISEHNRLYWYRQTLGQGPEFLTYFQNEAQLEKSRLLSDRFSAERPKGSFSTLEIQRTEQGDSAMYLCGIAGAGNEQFFGPGTRLTVL.

This clonotype appeared a few times. The chain joins TRBV28 to TRBJ1-3; 7 bases agree with TRBD1. CDR1 and CDR2 (germline): MDHEN, SYDVKM. The CDR3 extends over 17 amino acids. Trimming at V came to 6 bases and at J to 1 base, leaving 12 bases not matched to a gene. CDR3 loop: CASSKPGQSFSGNTIYF. Here the CDR3 DNA reads TGTGCCAGCAGCAAGCCGGGACAGTCATTTTCTGGAAACACCATATATTTT.

This chain uses TRBV28 with TRBJ1-2; D is unclear. This CDR3 comprises 13 residues. Per the germline V gene, CDR1 is MDHEN and CDR2 is SYDVKM. The V end was cut by 6 bases, the J end by 4 bases, with 12 bases between. The DNA for the CDR3 is TGTGCCAGCAGCACAGACAATATCTATGGCTACACCTTC. This encodes CASSTDNIYGYTF.

This clonotype was detected ten times or more. The chain couples TRBV7-9 to TRBJ2-1, with D uncertain. V was shortened by 3 bases and J by 0 bases, with 15 bases between the two germline ends. CDR3 length: 17 residues. In germline, CDR1 is SEHNR, CDR2 FQNEAQ (reference sequence). The CDR3 spells CASSFIRASSSYNEQFF. CDR3 DNA: TGTGCCAGCAGCTTTATCCGAGCGTCAAGCTCCTACAATGAGCAGTTCTTC.

The J gene is TRBJ1-1, the V gene TRBV28, with 9 bases aligning to TRBD1. J was trimmed by 7 bases and V by 8 bases; bases with no gene match: 11. Per germline, CDR1 MDHEN and CDR2 SYDVKM. The length of the CDR3 is 14 residues. The CDR3 nucleotides are TGTGCCAGCGGATCTACAGGGGGCAGACGTGAAGCTTTCTTT. Translation gives CASGSTGGRREAFF. Full variable domain (rest looked up from reference TRBV28 and TRBJ1-1): DVKVTQSSRYLVKRTGEKVFLECVQDMDHENMFWYRQDPGLGLRLIYFSYDVKMKEKGDIPEGYSVSREKKERFSLILESASTNQTSMYLCASGSTGGRREAFFGQGTRLTVV.

On this clonotype: With a much larger clone just one base away, this may be a read error. J is TRBJ2-4 and V is TRBV28, with D uncertain. Germline V CDR1 and CDR2: MDHEN, SYDVKM. The CDR3 consists of 14 residues. Deletions cut 3 bases from V and 0 bases from J, with 6 bases between. CDR3: CASSFVVAKNIQYF. The CDR3 nucleotides are TGTGCCAGCAGTTTCGTCGTAGCCAAAAACATTCAGTACTTC. Full variable domain (rest looked up from reference TRBV28 and TRBJ2-4): DVKVTQSSRYLVKRTGEKVFLECVQDMDHENMFWYRQDPGLGLRLIYFSYDVKMKEKGDIPEGYSVSREKKERFSLILESASTNQTSMYLCASSFVVAKNIQYFGAGTRLSVL.

This clonotype was counted ten times or more. V is TRBV5-1 and J is TRBJ2-5; D perhaps matches TRBD1 (5 bases). Looked up from germline, CDR1 is SGHRS and CDR2 is YFSETQ. The length of the CDR3 is 14 residues. Trimming removed 0 bases from V and 0 bases from J, with 6 bases in between. The CDR3 loop is CASSLAGYQETQYF. The CDR3 nucleotides are TGCGCCAGCAGCTTGGCAGGGTACCAAGAGACCCAGTACTTC.

This clonotype has just a few counts. The V call is TRBV24-1, the J call TRBJ1-1; D remains unclear. V was shortened by 4 bases and J by 3 bases, with 5 bases between the two germline ends. CDR3 length: 12 residues. Germline values: CDR1 KGHDR, CDR2 SFDVKD. The CDR3 region has the DNA TGTGCCACCAGTGACTCCCACACTGAAGCTTTCTTT. Its translation is CATSDSHTEAFF.